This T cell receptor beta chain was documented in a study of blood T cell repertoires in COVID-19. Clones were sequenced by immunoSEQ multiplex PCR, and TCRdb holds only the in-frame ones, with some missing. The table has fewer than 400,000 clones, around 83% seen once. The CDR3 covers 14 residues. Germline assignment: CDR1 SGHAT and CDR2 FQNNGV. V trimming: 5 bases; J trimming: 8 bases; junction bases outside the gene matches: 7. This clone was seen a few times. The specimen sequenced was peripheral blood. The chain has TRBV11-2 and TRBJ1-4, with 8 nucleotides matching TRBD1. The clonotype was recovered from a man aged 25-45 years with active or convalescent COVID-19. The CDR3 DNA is TGTGCCAGCAGCCAAGGACAGGGCAACGAAAAACTGTTTTTT. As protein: CASSQGQGNEKLFF.